The clone carrying this TCR beta chain was counted a few times. Both iRepertoire HTBI primers and Arm-PCR of CDR3 regions were used to build the TCR beta libraries. TCRdb reanalysed the multiplex PCR reads using MiXCR and keeps one entry per CDR3 protein. Here the sample spans hundreds of thousands of distinct CDR3 sequences, around 32% being singletons. The sample is drawn from a study of regulatory T cells in long-lasting Graves disease. From germline, CDR1 is LGHNT and CDR2 FRNRAP. Trimming pared 5 bases from V and 4 bases from J, leaving 11 bases between. The CDR3 is 13 residues long. Time point meaning: persistent/refractory GD, antithyroid drugs over 5 years with positive TRAb. Preparation of the TCR library used RNA extracted from PBMCs.

V and J are TRBV12-5 and TRBJ1-1; D not resolved. The material was peripheral blood mononuclear cells (PBMCs), obtained when the disease was refractory, from a patient treated with antithyroid drugs. The origin of this receptor is a female donor with Graves disease. The CDR3 sequence: CASGKDTSTEAFF. In DNA form, the CDR3 reads TGTGCTAGTGGTAAAGACACGAGCACTGAAGCTTTCTTT.